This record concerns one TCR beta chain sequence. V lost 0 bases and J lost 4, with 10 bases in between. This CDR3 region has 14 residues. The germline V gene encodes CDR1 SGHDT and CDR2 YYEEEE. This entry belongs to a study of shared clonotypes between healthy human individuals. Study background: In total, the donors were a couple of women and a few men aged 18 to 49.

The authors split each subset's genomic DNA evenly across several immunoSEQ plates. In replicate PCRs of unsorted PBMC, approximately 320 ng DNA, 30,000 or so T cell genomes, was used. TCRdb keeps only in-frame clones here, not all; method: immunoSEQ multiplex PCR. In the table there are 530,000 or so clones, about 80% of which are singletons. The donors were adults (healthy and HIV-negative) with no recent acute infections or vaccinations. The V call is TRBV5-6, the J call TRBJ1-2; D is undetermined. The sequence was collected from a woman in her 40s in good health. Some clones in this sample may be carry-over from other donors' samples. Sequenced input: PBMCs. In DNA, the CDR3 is TGTGCCAGCAGCTTGGCGGGCGGCGTCTATGGCTACACCTTC. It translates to CASSLAGGVYGYTF.